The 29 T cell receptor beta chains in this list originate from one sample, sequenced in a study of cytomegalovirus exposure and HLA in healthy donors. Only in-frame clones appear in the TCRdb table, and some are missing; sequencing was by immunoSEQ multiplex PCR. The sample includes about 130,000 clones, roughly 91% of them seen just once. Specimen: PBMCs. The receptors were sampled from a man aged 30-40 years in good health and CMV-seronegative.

CDR3 loop: CASSPQDRAGGYTF. DNA of the CDR3: TGTGCCAGCTCACCGCAAGACAGGGCGGGAGGCTACACCTTC. V and J are TRBV18 and TRBJ1-2; 7 positions match TRBD1. The CDR3 extends over 14 amino acids. Germline CDR1 KGHSH, CDR2 LQKENI. Trimming took 3 bases from V and 8 from J; bases not matched to a gene: 9.

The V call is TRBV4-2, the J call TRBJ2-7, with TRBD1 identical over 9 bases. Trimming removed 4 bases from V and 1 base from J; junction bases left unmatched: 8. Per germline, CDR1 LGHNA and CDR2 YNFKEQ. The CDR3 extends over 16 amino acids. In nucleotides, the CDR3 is TGTGCCAGCAGCCCCCAGGGACAGGGAAGTTCCTACGAGCAGTACTTC. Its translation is CASSPQGQGSSYEQYF.

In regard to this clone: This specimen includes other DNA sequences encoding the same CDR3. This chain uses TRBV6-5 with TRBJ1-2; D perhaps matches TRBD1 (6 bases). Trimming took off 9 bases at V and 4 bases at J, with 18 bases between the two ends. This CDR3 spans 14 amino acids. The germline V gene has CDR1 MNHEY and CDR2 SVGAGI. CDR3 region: CASSPQPGAYGYTF. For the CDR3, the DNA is TGTGCCAGTAGTCCTCAGCCAGGGGCCTATGGCTACACCTTC.

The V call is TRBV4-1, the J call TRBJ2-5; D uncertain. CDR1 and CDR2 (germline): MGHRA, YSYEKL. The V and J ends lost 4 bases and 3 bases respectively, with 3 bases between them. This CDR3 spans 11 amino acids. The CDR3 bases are TGCGCCAGCAGCCTAGAAGAGACCCAGTACTTC. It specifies CASSLEETQYF.

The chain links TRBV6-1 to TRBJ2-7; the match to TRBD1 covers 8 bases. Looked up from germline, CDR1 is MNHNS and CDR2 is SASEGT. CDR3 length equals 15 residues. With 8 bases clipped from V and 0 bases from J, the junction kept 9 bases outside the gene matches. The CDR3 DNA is TGTGCCAGCCGAAGGCGGGACAGGACCTCCTACGAGCAGTACTTC. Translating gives CASRRRDRTSYEQYF.

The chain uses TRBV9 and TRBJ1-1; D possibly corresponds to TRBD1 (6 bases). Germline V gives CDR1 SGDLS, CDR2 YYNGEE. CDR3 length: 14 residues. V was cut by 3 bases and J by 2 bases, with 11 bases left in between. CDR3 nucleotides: TGTGCCAGCAGCGATGGACAGTCAAACACTGAAGCTTTCTTT. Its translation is CASSDGQSNTEAFF.

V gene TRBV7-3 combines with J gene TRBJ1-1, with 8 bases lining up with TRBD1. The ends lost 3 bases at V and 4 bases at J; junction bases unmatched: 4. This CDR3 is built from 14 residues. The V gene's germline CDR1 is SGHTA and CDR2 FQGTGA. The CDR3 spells CASSLSQGATEAFF. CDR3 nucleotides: TGTGCCAGCAGCTTGAGCCAGGGGGCCACTGAAGCTTTCTTT.

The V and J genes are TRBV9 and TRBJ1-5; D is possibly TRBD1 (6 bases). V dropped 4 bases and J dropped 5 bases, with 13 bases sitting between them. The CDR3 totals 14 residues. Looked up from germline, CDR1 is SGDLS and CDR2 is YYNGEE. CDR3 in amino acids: CASSPGGGHQPQHF. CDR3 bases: TGTGCCAGCAGCCCCGGGGGGGGGCATCAGCCCCAGCATTTT.

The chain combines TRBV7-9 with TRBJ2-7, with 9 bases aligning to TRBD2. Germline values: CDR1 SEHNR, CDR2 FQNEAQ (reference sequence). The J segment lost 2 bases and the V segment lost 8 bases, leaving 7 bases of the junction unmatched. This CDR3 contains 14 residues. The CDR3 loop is CASGREGHPYEQYF. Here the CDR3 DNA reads TGTGCCAGCGGGCGGGAGGGCCACCCCTACGAGCAGTACTTC. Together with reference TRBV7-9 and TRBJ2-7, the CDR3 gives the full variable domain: DTGVSQNPRHKITKRGQNVTFRCDPISEHNRLYWYRQTLGQGPEFLTYFQNEAQLEKSRLLSDRFSAERPKGSFSTLEIQRTEQGDSAMYLCASGREGHPYEQYFGPGTRLTVT.

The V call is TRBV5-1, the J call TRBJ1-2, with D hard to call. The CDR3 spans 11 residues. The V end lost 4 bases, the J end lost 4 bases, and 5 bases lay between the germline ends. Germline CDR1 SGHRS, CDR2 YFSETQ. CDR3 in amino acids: CASSGGYGYTF. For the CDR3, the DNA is TGCGCCAGCAGCGGAGGCTATGGCTACACCTTC.

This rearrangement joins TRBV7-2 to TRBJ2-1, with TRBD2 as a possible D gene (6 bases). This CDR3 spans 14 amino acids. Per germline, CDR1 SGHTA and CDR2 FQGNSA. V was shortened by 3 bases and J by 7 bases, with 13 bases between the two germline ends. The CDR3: CASSFRGEWNEQFF. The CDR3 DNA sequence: TGTGCCAGCAGCTTTCGCGGGGAATGGAATGAGCAGTTCTTC.

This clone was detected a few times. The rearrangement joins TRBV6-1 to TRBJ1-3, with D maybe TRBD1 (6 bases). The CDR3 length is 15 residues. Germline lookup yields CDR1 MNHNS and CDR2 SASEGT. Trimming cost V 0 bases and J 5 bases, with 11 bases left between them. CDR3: CASSEASTGRNTIYF. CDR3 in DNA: TGTGCCAGCAGTGAAGCTTCAACAGGGCGAAACACCATATATTTT.

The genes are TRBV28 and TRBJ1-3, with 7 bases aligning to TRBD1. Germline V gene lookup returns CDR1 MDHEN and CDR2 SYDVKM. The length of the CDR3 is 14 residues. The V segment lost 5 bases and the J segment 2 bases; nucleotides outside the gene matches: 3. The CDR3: CASSPDRAGNTIYF. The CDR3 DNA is TGTGCCAGCAGTCCCGACAGGGCTGGAAACACCATATATTTT.

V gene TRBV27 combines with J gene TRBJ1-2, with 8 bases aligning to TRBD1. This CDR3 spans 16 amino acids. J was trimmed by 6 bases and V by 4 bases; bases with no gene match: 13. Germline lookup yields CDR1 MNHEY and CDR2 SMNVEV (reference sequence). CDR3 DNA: TGTGCCAGCAGTTCCGGCCCAGGGGGCTATAGGCATGGCTACACCTTC. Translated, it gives CASSSGPGGYRHGYTF.

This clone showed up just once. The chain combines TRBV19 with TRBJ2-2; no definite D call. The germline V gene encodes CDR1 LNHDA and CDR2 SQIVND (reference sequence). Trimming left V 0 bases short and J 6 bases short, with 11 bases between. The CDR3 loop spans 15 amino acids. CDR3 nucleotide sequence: TGTGCCAGTAGTATAGATTGGGCAGGCGCCGGGGAGCTGTTTTTT. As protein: CASSIDWAGAGELFF.

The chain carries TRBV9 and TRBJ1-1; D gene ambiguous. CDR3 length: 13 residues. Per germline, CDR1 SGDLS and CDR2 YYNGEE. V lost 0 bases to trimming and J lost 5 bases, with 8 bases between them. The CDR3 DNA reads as TGTGCCAGCAGCGTAGGCTTAGCGACTGAAGCTTTCTTT. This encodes CASSVGLATEAFF. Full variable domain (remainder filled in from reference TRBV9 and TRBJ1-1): DSGVTQTPKHLITATGQRVTLRCSPRSGDLSVYWYQQSLDQGLQFLIQYYNGEERAKGNILERFSAQQFPDLHSELNLSSLELGDSALYFCASSVGLATEAFFGQGTRLTVV.

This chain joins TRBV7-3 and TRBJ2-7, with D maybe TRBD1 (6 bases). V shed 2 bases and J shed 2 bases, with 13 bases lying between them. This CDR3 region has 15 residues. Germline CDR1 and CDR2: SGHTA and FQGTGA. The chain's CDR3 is CASSLGGPRTYEQYF. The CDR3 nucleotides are TGTGCCAGCAGCTTAGGGGGCCCCCGGACCTACGAGCAGTACTTC.

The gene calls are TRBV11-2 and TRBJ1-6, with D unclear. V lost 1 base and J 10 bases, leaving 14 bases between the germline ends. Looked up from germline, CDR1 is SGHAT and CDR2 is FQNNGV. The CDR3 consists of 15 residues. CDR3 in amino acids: CASSLVPVPTSPLHF. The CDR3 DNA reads TGTGCCAGCAGCTTAGTTCCGGTTCCGACATCACCCCTCCACTTT.

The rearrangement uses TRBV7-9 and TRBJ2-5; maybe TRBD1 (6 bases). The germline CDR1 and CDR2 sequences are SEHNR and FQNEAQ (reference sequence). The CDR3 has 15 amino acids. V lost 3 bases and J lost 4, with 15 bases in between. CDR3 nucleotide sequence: TGTGCCAGCAGCTTCGTGAGGGGGTTGGTAGAGACCCAGTACTTC. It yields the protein CASSFVRGLVETQYF.

This CDR3 is CASSPDSTEAFF. The CDR3 coding sequence is TGTGCCAGCTCACCCGACAGCACTGAAGCTTTCTTT. This chain joins TRBV18 and TRBJ1-1; D perhaps matches TRBD1 (5 bases). The V end lost 3 bases, the J end lost 4 bases, and 6 bases lay between the germline ends. The CDR3 runs 12 residues. Per germline, CDR1 KGHSH and CDR2 LQKENI.

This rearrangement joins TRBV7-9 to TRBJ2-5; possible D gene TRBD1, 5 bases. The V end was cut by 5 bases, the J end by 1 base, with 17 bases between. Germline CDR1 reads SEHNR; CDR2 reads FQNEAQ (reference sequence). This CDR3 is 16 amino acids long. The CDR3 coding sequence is TGTGCCAGCAGCCCCCCTTTGGACACATTCCAAGAGACCCAGTACTTC. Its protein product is CASSPPLDTFQETQYF.

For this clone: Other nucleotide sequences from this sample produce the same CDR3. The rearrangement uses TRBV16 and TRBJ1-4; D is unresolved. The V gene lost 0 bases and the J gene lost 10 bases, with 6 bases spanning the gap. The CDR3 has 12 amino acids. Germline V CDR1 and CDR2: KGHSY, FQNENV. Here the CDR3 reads CASSQSPRKLFF. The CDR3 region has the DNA TGTGCCAGCAGCCAATCCCCCCGAAAACTGTTTTTT.

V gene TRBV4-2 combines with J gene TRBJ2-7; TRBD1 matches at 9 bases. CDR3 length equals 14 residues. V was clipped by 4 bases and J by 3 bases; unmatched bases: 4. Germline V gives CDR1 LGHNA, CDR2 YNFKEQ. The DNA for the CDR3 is TGTGCCAGCAGCCGGGGACAGGGCGGCTACGAGCAGTACTTC. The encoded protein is CASSRGQGGYEQYF.

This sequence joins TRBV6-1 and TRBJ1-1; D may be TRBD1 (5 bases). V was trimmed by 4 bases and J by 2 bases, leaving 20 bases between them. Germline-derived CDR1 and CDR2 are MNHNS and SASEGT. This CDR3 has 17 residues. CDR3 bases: TGTGCCAGCAGTGGACAGAGTCTCGCCACGCTCAACACTGAAGCTTTCTTT. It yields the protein CASSGQSLATLNTEAFF.

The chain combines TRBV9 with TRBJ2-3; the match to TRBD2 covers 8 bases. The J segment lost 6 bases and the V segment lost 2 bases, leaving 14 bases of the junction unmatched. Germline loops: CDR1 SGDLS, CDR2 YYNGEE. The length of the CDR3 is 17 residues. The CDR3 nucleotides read TGTGCCAGCAGCGTTGAGGGGGGAGCGGGGGCTCGGGATACGCAGTATTTT. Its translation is CASSVEGGAGARDTQYF.

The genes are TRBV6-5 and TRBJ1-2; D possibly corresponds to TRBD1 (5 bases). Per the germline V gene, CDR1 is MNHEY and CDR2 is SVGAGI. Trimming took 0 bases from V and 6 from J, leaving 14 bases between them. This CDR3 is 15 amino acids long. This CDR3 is CASSYSILGPDGYTF. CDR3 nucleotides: TGTGCCAGCAGTTACTCGATTCTGGGGCCCGATGGCTACACCTTC.

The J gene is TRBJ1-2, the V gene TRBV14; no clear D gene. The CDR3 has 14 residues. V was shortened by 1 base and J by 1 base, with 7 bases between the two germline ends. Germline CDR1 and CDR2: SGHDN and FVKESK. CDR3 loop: CASSQGALNYGYTF. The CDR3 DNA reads TGTGCCAGCAGCCAAGGAGCCCTTAACTATGGCTACACCTTC.

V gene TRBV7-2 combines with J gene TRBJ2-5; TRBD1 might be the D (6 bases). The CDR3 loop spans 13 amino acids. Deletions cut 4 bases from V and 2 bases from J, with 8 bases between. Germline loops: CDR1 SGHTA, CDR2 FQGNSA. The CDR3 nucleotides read TGTGCCAGCAGCTCCGGACAGCAAGAGACCCAGTACTTC. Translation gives CASSSGQQETQYF.

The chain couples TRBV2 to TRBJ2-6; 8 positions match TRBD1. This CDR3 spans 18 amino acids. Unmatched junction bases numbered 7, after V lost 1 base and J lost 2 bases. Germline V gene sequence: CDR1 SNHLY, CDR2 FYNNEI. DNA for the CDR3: TGTGCCAGCAGTGAAGGTTGGGACAGGATCCCTGGGGCCAACGTCCTGACTTTC. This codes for CASSEGWDRIPGANVLTF.